Below, 16 T cell receptor beta chains from the same sample are listed, as sequenced in a study of CD8+ T cells in alopecia areata. RNA was isolated and reverse transcribed to cDNA, the sequencing template. This table comes from immunoSEQ multiplex PCR, and its TCRdb copy is limited to in-frame clones, with some not included. Here the sample spans 130,000 to 150,000 clones, about half being singletons. The material sequenced was CD4+ T cells sorted from blood, taken at week 0. These TCRs come from a human donor with alopecia areata.

This clone appeared once. This chain links TRBV25-1 with TRBJ2-1, with TRBD2 identical over 12 bases. This CDR3 spans 15 amino acids. The J segment lost 6 bases and the V segment lost 1 base, leaving 1 base of the junction unmatched. Germline CDR1 is MGHDK and CDR2 is SYGVNS. CDR3 bases: TGTGCCAGCAGTGAATCTAGCGGGAGGGGCAATGAGCAGTTCTTC. Its translation is CASSESSGRGNEQFF.

The chain uses TRBV2 and TRBJ2-5; a possible D gene is TRBD2 (5 bases). From germline, CDR1 is SNHLY and CDR2 FYNNEI. V was pared by 4 bases and J by 4 bases, with 13 bases between. The CDR3 is made up of 14 amino acids. CDR3 nucleotide sequence: TGTGCCAGCAGTGTCGCGGGCGGAGGAGAGACCCAGTACTTC. Its protein product is CASSVAGGGETQYF.

This clone appeared a few times. This rearrangement joins TRBV2 to TRBJ1-1, with 7 bases identical to TRBD1. J lost 0 bases, V lost 5 bases, and 6 bases had no gene match. The CDR3 contains 15 residues. Per germline, CDR1 SNHLY and CDR2 FYNNEI. The CDR3 protein is CASSSHRGMNTEAFF. The CDR3 DNA reads TGTGCCAGCAGTTCTCACAGGGGAATGAACACTGAAGCTTTCTTT.

The chain carries TRBV5-4 and TRBJ2-5, with 12 nucleotides matching TRBD2. V shed 1 base and J 5 bases; nucleotides not matched to a gene: 3. Germline V lookup: CDR1 SGHNT, CDR2 YYREEE (reference sequence). The CDR3 extends over 15 amino acids. CDR3 nucleotide sequence: TGTGCCAGCAGCTTGACGGGGACTAGCGGGGAGACCCAGTACTTC. Residues: CASSLTGTSGETQYF.

This clone was counted between two and nine times. The rearrangement joins TRBV23-1 to TRBJ2-7; the D gene is possibly TRBD1 (6 bases). TRBV23-1 qualifies as an ORF whose function is uncertain. This CDR3 has 14 amino acids. The V end was cut by 6 bases, the J end by 0 bases, with 12 bases between. The CDR3 nucleotides are TGCGCCAGCAGGCACAGGGTCTACTCCTACGAGCAGTACTTC. This translates into CASRHRVYSYEQYF.

This clone appeared a few times. The chain employs TRBV5-6 and TRBJ2-7; tentatively, D is TRBD1 (5 bases). CDR3 length equals 14 residues. The V and J ends lost 2 bases and 6 bases respectively, with 15 bases between them. Germline CDR1 reads SGHDT; CDR2 reads YYEEEE. The CDR3 is CASSFKGLLPEQYF. In DNA, the CDR3 is TGTGCCAGCAGCTTCAAGGGGCTCCTCCCCGAGCAGTACTTC.

This clone was counted between two and nine times. The chain joins TRBV2 to TRBJ1-5, with D perhaps TRBD1 (5 bases). The germline gives CDR1 SNHLY, CDR2 FYNNEI. This CDR3 comprises 14 residues. The V and J ends lost 2 bases and 14 bases respectively, with 19 bases between them. In nucleotides, the CDR3 is TGTGCCAGCAGTGAATTGGGGCCTTGGGAGGGAAAGCATTTT. Its translation is CASSELGPWEGKHF. Using reference TRBV2 and TRBJ1-5 for the parts outside the CDR3, the full variable domain is EPEVTQTPSHQVTQMGQEVILRCVPISNHLYFYWYRQILGQKVEFLVSFYNNEISEKSEIFDDQFSVERPDGSNFTLKIRSTKLEDSAMYFCASSELGPWEGKHFGDGTRLSIL.

This clone has a handful of counts. The chain couples TRBV14 to TRBJ2-7, with D perhaps matching TRBD1 or TRBD2 (5 bases each). Between the trimmed V and J ends, which lost 4 bases and 6 bases, there was a span of 10 bases. The CDR3 runs to 12 residues. CDR1 and CDR2 from the germline V gene are SGHDN and FVKESK. The CDR3 reads CASSLGTGEQYF. CDR3 nucleotide sequence: TGTGCCAGCAGCCTTGGGACGGGCGAGCAGTACTTC.

The DNA of the CDR3 is TGTGCCAGCAGTGGGACTAGCGGGAGGGCCTACGAGCAGTACTTC. Its translation is CASSGTSGRAYEQYF. The V call is TRBV6-5, the J call TRBJ2-7; 16 bases align to TRBD2. Germline V CDR1 and CDR2: MNHEY, SVGAGI. With 5 bases clipped from V and 2 bases from J, the junction kept 0 bases outside the gene matches. This CDR3 has 15 residues.

The chain recombines TRBV7-2 with TRBJ2-7, with D uncertain. This CDR3 region has 12 residues. Germline-derived CDR1 and CDR2 are SGHTA and FQGNSA. V lost 5 bases to trimming and J lost 1 base, with 6 bases between them. This CDR3 reads CASSPRSYEQYF. Written as DNA, the CDR3 is TGTGCCAGCAGCCCCCGATCCTACGAGCAGTACTTC.

In its sample, this clone was seen a few times. The chain uses TRBV28 and TRBJ2-5, with TRBD2 matching 12 bases. The CDR3 covers 16 residues. The J segment lost 6 bases and the V segment lost 5 bases, leaving 10 bases of the junction unmatched. CDR1 and CDR2 (germline): MDHEN, SYDVKM. The CDR3 nucleotides read TGTGCCAGCAGTATCTCTAGCGGGAGGGCCTCGAAGACCCAGTACTTC. Protein: CASSISSGRASKTQYF.

The genes are TRBV30 and TRBJ2-7; D is perhaps TRBD2 (5 bases). This CDR3 is 13 amino acids long. Germline V CDR1 and CDR2: GTSNPN, SVGIG (reference sequence). Trimming removed 0 bases from V and 4 bases from J, with 10 bases in between. For the CDR3, the DNA is TGTGCCTGGAGTGTAATAGGAGGTTACGAGCAGTACTTC. Translation: CAWSVIGGYEQYF.

The gene calls are TRBV30 and TRBJ2-1; TRBD2 aligns across 7 bases. CDR3 length: 13 residues. Germline CDR1 is GTSNPN and CDR2 is SVGIG (reference sequence). With V trimmed by 3 bases and J by 5 bases, 4 bases remained unmatched. CDR3 bases: TGTGCCTGGAGATCGCGGGGGAACAATGAGCAGTTCTTC. Translated: CAWRSRGNNEQFF.

This clone was observed a few times. This chain joins TRBV7-9 and TRBJ1-4; D possibly corresponds to TRBD1 (5 bases). Germline CDR1 is SEHNR and CDR2 is FQNEAQ (reference sequence). V was cut by 6 bases and J by 7 bases, with 12 bases left in between. The CDR3 totals 13 residues. This CDR3 reads CASSSIRGEKLFF. The CDR3 nucleotides read TGTGCCAGCAGTTCAATAAGGGGTGAAAAACTGTTTTTT.

The chain links TRBV29-1 to TRBJ2-5; 9 positions match TRBD1. Trimming at V came to 5 bases and at J to 11 bases, leaving 12 bases not matched to a gene. This CDR3 has 13 residues. Germline CDR1 SQVTM, CDR2 ANQGSEA. CDR3 DNA sequence: TGCAGCGTTCCGGGACAGGGACTTAGTGAGCAGTACTTC. Amino acids: CSVPGQGLSEQYF.

This chain links TRBV7-2 with TRBJ1-1; D call uncertain. CDR1 SGHTA and CDR2 FQGNSA come from the germline V gene. CDR3 size: 15 residues. V was trimmed by 1 base and J by 6 bases, leaving 15 bases between them. The CDR3 DNA is TGTGCCAGCAGCTTAGGCGGAGGGTTCTTTGCTGAAGCTTTCTTT. This encodes CASSLGGGFFAEAFF. Using reference TRBV7-2 and TRBJ1-1 for the parts outside the CDR3, the full variable domain is GAGVSQSPSNKVTEKGKDVELRCDPISGHTALYWYRQSLGQGLEFLIYFQGNSAPDKSGLPSDRFSAERTGGSVSTLTIQRTQQEDSAVYLCASSLGGGFFAEAFFGQGTRLTVV.